Given below is one TCR beta chain in context. Antigen unknown. PCR was performed using 60 Vbeta and 13 Jbeta primers. TCRdb keeps only in-frame clones here, not all; method: immunoSEQ multiplex PCR. The sample includes some 170,000 clones, approximately 80% seen only once; the top ten take about 12%. The CDR3 is made up of 13 amino acids. The V end was cut by 6 bases, the J end by 0 bases, with 8 bases between. CDR1 KGHSH and CDR2 LQKENI come from the germline V gene. This sample was taken from a study of cytomegalovirus exposure and HLA in healthy donors. Notes on the study in general: In a later analysis, a missense DCLRE1C variant was linked to TCR beta V- and J-gene trimming. Listed as cytomegalovirus-associated were 150 to 200 TCR beta chains. Some V segments, TRBV6-2 and TRBV6-3 among them, were indistinguishable and were therefore excluded.

The sequence was obtained from a woman aged 45-65 years in good health and CMV-seronegative. This chain joins TRBV18 and TRBJ1-1, with D possibly being TRBD1 (5 bases). The sequencing input was PBMCs. The CDR3 DNA reads TGTGCCAGCTCCGACAGCATGAACACTGAAGCTTTCTTT. It codes for CASSDSMNTEAFF.